This TCR beta chain was captured in a study of early T cells in non-severe SARS-CoV-2 infection. This clonotype has just a few counts. CDR1 and CDR2 (germline): MNHNS, SASEGT. V was trimmed by 8 bases and J by 2 bases, leaving 12 bases between them. The CDR3 totals 13 residues. Tagging with unique molecular identifiers was applied to individual cDNA molecules. TCRdb reprocessed the 5' RACE reads via MiXCR and lists one record per CDR3 protein. The table records under 140,000 distinct CDR3 sequences, around 12% of them present only once. This TCR was sampled from an adult who was a healthcare worker with PCR-confirmed SARS-CoV-2 infection or an uninfected control (not recorded which). V and J are TRBV6-1 and TRBJ1-1; D might be TRBD1 (6 bases). Specimen: whole blood, collected at baseline. In DNA, the CDR3 is TGTGCCAGCGGCCGACAGGAAAACACTGAAGCTTTCTTT. Protein product: CASGRQENTEAFF.